This T cell receptor (beta chain) was documented in a study of T cell repertoires in cytomegalovirus infection. About the study: Public TCR beta signatures were indicative of both CMV infection and a matching HLA type. Study-wide results and caveats: The cumulative frequency of public TCR beta families identified carriers of CMV plus the relevant HLA. Within the response measured ex vivo, HLA-C-restricted CMV-specific TCR beta clonotypes were dominant.

A single record per CDR3 protein comes from TCRdb applying MiXCR to the reads. The table includes 100,000 to 150,000 distinct CDR3 sequences, more than 7% detected once. This clonotype was detected only a few times. Its antigen is as yet unknown. V gave up 0 bases and J gave up 8 bases; unmatched junction bases: 12. The CDR3 is made up of 16 amino acids. CDR1 is DFQATT, CDR2 SNEGSKA, per germline (reference sequence). Sequencing was done on a sample of PBMCs. The J gene is TRBJ2-1, the V gene TRBV20-1, with 8 positions matching TRBD2. The receptor was isolated from a human donor in good health (CMV status not recorded). Some clones in this sample may be carry-over from other donors' samples. The chain's CDR3 is CSARDSLAGYRDEQFF. The DNA for the CDR3 is TGCAGTGCTAGAGATAGCTTAGCGGGGTATAGGGATGAGCAGTTCTTC.